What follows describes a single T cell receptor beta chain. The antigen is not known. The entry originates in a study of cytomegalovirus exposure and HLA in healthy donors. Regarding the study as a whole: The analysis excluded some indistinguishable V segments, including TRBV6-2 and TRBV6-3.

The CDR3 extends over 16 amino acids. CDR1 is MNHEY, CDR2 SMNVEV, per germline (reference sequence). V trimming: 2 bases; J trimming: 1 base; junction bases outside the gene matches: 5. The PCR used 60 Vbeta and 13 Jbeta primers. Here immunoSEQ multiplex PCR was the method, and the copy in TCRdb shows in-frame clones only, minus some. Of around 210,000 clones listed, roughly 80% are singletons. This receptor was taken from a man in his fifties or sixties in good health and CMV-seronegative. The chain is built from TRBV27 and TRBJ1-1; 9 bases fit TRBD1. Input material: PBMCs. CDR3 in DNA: TGTGCCAGCAGTTTAGGACAGGGGATTTGGAACACTGAAGCTTTCTTT. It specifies CASSLGQGIWNTEAFF.